The 29 T cell receptor beta chains below come from one sample, sequenced in a study of a mutant IDH1 vaccine in newly diagnosed glioma. Time point here: week 5, during vaccination. Every vaccine dose comprised 300 ug of mutant IDH1 20-mer peptide plus topical imiquimod. Their antigen targets remain unknown. Measured with immunoSEQ multiplex PCR; TCRdb has only the in-frame clones, and not every one. The sample shows about 33,000 clones, around 85% of them seen only once. The sample was PBMCs, taken from a glioma patient whose treatment included an IDH1 peptide vaccine. Every receptor here comes from a man aged 25 to 40 with glioma.

This clone has just a few counts. The chain uses TRBV10-3 and TRBJ1-2, with 11 bases fitting TRBD1. V trimming: 3 bases; J trimming: 3 bases; junction bases outside the gene matches: 12. Germline loops: CDR1 ENHRY, CDR2 SYGVKD. This CDR3 contains 18 residues. CDR3: CAISDPWTGGSGDYGYTF. The CDR3 nucleotides are TGTGCCATCAGTGACCCCTGGACAGGGGGCTCTGGTGACTATGGCTACACCTTC.

This clone was recorded only once. The chain uses TRBV15 and TRBJ2-7, with D possibly TRBD2 on 6 matching bases. The CDR3 has 13 amino acids. Trimming pared 0 bases from V and 6 bases from J, leaving 9 bases between. Germline CDR1 and CDR2: LNHNV and YYDKDF (reference sequence). CDR3 loop: CATSRDLGGEQYF. For the CDR3, the DNA is TGTGCCACCAGCAGAGATCTGGGGGGCGAGCAGTACTTC.

The rearrangement uses TRBV6-6 and TRBJ2-7; TRBD1 is a possible D gene (6 bases). The germline gives CDR1 MNHNY, CDR2 SVGAGI (reference sequence). Trimming removed 4 bases at V and 4 bases at J, with 8 bases between. The CDR3 spans 12 residues. The CDR3 region has the DNA TGTGCCAGCAGTTCCCAGGGGTACGAGCAGTACTTC. Its translation: CASSSQGYEQYF.

The chain couples TRBV7-2 to TRBJ2-2, with D perhaps matching TRBD2 (7 bases). Germline CDR1 and CDR2: SGHTA and FQGNSA. The CDR3 totals 15 residues. Trimming removed 2 bases at V and 4 bases at J, with 11 bases between. DNA for the CDR3: TGTGCCAGCAGCTTACCGGCGGGGGCCACCGGGGAGCTGTTTTTT. It is translated as CASSLPAGATGELFF. Variable domain in full (rest from reference TRBV7-2 and TRBJ2-2): GAGVSQSPSNKVTEKGKDVELRCDPISGHTALYWYRQSLGQGLEFLIYFQGNSAPDKSGLPSDRFSAERTGGSVSTLTIQRTQQEDSAVYLCASSLPAGATGELFFGEGSRLTVL.

The V and J genes are TRBV29-1 and TRBJ2-7; no clear D gene. The CDR3 consists of 12 residues. CDR1 and CDR2 from the germline V gene are SQVTM and ANQGSEA. The germline V and J ends were trimmed by 5 bases and 0 bases, with 8 bases remaining between them. In nucleotides, the CDR3 is TGCAGCGTTTCCGGGTCCTCCTACGAGCAGTACTTC. This codes for CSVSGSSYEQYF.

The CDR3 DNA reads as TGTGCCAGCAGCGCCCGGGACCAGAACACCGGGGAGCTGTTTTTT. Residues: CASSARDQNTGELFF. The rearrangement links TRBV9 to TRBJ2-2; perhaps D is TRBD1 or TRBD2 (5 bases each). Deletions cut 3 bases from V and 1 base from J, with 10 bases between. The CDR3 is made up of 15 amino acids. Germline V lookup: CDR1 SGDLS, CDR2 YYNGEE.

The CDR3 bases are TGTGCCAGCAGAATGAGGACGGGGTTTGGAAACACCATATATTTT. Amino acids: CASRMRTGFGNTIYF. The chain uses TRBV13 and TRBJ1-3; D unclear. Germline V lookup: CDR1 PRHDT, CDR2 FYEKMQ (reference sequence). The CDR3 spans 15 residues. Trimming took off 6 bases at V and 3 bases at J, with 15 bases between the two ends. Based on the CDR3 plus reference TRBV13 and TRBJ1-3, the full variable domain is AAGVIQSPRHLIKEKRETATLKCYPIPRHDTVYWYQQGPGQDPQFLISFYEKMQSDKGSIPDRFSAQQFSDYHSELNMSSLELGDSALYFCASRMRTGFGNTIYFGEGSWLTVV.

The chain joins TRBV25-1 to TRBJ2-7; TRBD1 is a possible D gene (5 bases). The length of the CDR3 is 15 residues. Germline V gene data show CDR1 as MGHDK and CDR2 as SYGVNS. V was pared by 1 base and J by 0 bases, with 10 bases between. The CDR3 DNA sequence: TGTGCCAGCAGTGAATCGGAGCAGGGCTCCTACGAGCAGTACTTC. It translates to CASSESEQGSYEQYF.

The V call is TRBV28, the J call TRBJ2-3; TRBD1 or TRBD2 may be the D gene (5 bases each). Per the germline V gene, CDR1 is MDHEN and CDR2 is SYDVKM. Between the trimmed V and J ends, which lost 5 bases and 4 bases, there was a span of 13 bases. The length of the CDR3 is 14 residues. CDR3 sequence: CASSPNLGADTQYF. The CDR3 DNA reads TGTGCCAGCAGTCCGAACCTGGGGGCAGATACGCAGTATTTT.

The chain employs TRBV19 and TRBJ1-1, with D unresolved. CDR3 length: 15 residues. CDR1 and CDR2 from the germline V gene are LNHDA and SQIVND (reference sequence). V lost 9 bases to trimming and J lost 5 bases, with 22 bases between them. The CDR3: CASATPDLTRTEAFF. The CDR3 DNA sequence: TGTGCCAGCGCCACACCTGACCTAACGCGAACTGAAGCTTTCTTT.

The chain employs TRBV4-1 and TRBJ2-2; 11 bases align to TRBD2. Germline CDR1 MGHRA, CDR2 YSYEKL. Trimming cost V 3 bases and J 5 bases; bases outside gene matches: 8. CDR3 length: 17 amino acids. CDR3 DNA: TGCGCCAGCAGCCATGGACTAGCGGGTCTAGGGACCGGGGAGCTGTTTTTT. Translated, it gives CASSHGLAGLGTGELFF.

J is TRBJ2-3 and V is TRBV7-3; the match to TRBD2 covers 15 bases. Germline V CDR1 and CDR2: SGHTA, FQGTGA. The V segment lost 5 bases and the J segment 2 bases; nucleotides outside the gene matches: 8. The CDR3 consists of 18 residues. CDR3 DNA: TGTGCCAGCAGCACGTCCGGGACTAGCGGGGGGTTCACAGATACGCAGTATTTT. It translates to CASSTSGTSGGFTDTQYF. The entire variable domain, with the rest obtained from reference TRBV7-3 and TRBJ2-3, is as follows: GAGVSQTPSNKVTEKGKYVELRCDPISGHTALYWYRQSLGQGPEFLIYFQGTGAADDSGLPNDRFFAVRPEGSVSTLKIQRTERGDSAVYLCASSTSGTSGGFTDTQYFGPGTRLTVL.

V usage is TRBV14 and J usage is TRBJ2-7; weak D call: TRBD1 (6 bases). Per germline, CDR1 SGHDN and CDR2 FVKESK. V was clipped by 0 bases and J by 4 bases, with 13 bases between them. The CDR3 extends over 15 amino acids. This chain's CDR3 is CASSQDRGHPYEQYF. In DNA form, the CDR3 reads TGTGCCAGCAGCCAAGATCGGGGACACCCTTACGAGCAGTACTTC.

The chain has TRBV5-1 and TRBJ2-3; D may correspond to TRBD1 or TRBD2 (7 bases each). This CDR3 has 18 amino acids. CDR1 is SGHRS and CDR2 is YFSETQ in the germline V gene. V lost 6 bases to trimming and J lost 0 bases, with 23 bases between them. The CDR3 nucleotides are TGCGCCAGCAAGCCGGGACAGTACTTGCGGGGGAGCACAGATACGCAGTATTTT. This encodes CASKPGQYLRGSTDTQYF.

The CDR3 bases are TGCGCCAGCAGAGCGGACAGGTTGAATGAAAAACTGTTTTTT. It is translated as CASRADRLNEKLFF. This rearrangement joins TRBV5-1 to TRBJ1-4; 7 bases line up with TRBD1. Germline CDR1 and CDR2: SGHRS and YFSETQ. Trimming removed 5 bases from V and 5 bases from J; junction bases left unmatched: 6. The CDR3 covers 14 residues.

The chain recombines TRBV9 with TRBJ2-5, with a possible D match to TRBD1 (5 bases). V shed 3 bases and J shed 3 bases, with 21 bases lying between them. Looked up from germline, CDR1 is SGDLS and CDR2 is YYNGEE. This CDR3 is 17 amino acids long. The CDR3 DNA is TGTGCCAGCAGCGAAGGTGGGCTTCTTTCAGGGAAAGAGACCCAGTACTTC. Residues: CASSEGGLLSGKETQYF.

J is TRBJ1-4 and V is TRBV5-1, with D possibly TRBD1 on 5 matching bases. The V and J ends lost 0 bases and 3 bases respectively, with 6 bases between them. This CDR3 is built from 14 residues. CDR1 is SGHRS and CDR2 is YFSETQ in the germline V gene. Here the CDR3 reads CASSLGGSNEKLFF. As DNA, the CDR3 is TGCGCCAGCAGCTTGGGGGGGTCTAATGAAAAACTGTTTTTT.

The chain carries TRBV5-1 and TRBJ2-7; 9 nucleotides agree with TRBD1. The V segment lost 4 bases and the J segment 7 bases; nucleotides outside the gene matches: 9. CDR1 SGHRS and CDR2 YFSETQ come from the germline V gene. There are 14 residues in the CDR3. The CDR3 DNA sequence: TGCGCCAGCAGCCTAAAAGGGACAGGGCTTGAGCAGTACTTC. It codes for CASSLKGTGLEQYF.

The chain combines TRBV4-3 with TRBJ1-4; D is uncertain. In germline, CDR1 is LGHNA, CDR2 YSLEER. The CDR3 sequence is 12 residues long. The germline V and J ends were trimmed by 1 base and 8 bases, with 5 bases remaining between them. The DNA of the CDR3 is TGCGCCAGCAGCCAAGGCAGGGAAAAACTGTTTTTT. It is translated as CASSQGREKLFF.

The chain recombines TRBV5-1 with TRBJ2-5, with D tentatively TRBD2 (6 bases). Germline V gene data show CDR1 as SGHRS and CDR2 as YFSETQ. V lost 0 bases and J lost 4, with 13 bases in between. This CDR3 has 15 amino acids. The CDR3: CASSLGRAMLETQYF. CDR3 DNA: TGCGCCAGCAGCTTGGGGAGGGCCATGCTAGAGACCCAGTACTTC.

This chain links TRBV5-1 with TRBJ1-1, with a tentative D call TRBD1 (6 bases). With 3 bases removed from V and 1 base from J, the gap between germline ends came to 10 bases. Germline lookup yields CDR1 SGHRS and CDR2 YFSETQ. The CDR3 loop spans 14 amino acids. The CDR3 spells CASSYTGRNTEAFF. CDR3 coding DNA: TGCGCCAGCAGCTACACAGGGAGGAACACTGAAGCTTTCTTT.

This clone has a handful of counts. The V call is TRBV14, the J call TRBJ2-2; D unclear. The CDR3 is 14 residues long. Trimming shortened V by 0 bases and J by 7 bases, and 9 bases separated the two germline ends. Germline V gene data show CDR1 as SGHDN and CDR2 as FVKESK. CDR3 sequence: CASSQDLSGGELFF. The CDR3 DNA is TGTGCCAGCAGCCAAGATTTGTCGGGCGGGGAGCTGTTTTTT.

This CDR3 is CASSVGGGSMNTEAFF. The CDR3 DNA follows: TGTGCCAGCAGCGTAGGAGGCGGCAGCATGAACACTGAAGCTTTCTTT. The chain joins TRBV9 to TRBJ1-1, with D unresolved. The CDR3 has 16 amino acids. The germline V gene has CDR1 SGDLS and CDR2 YYNGEE. V shed 0 bases and J shed 0 bases, with 12 bases lying between them.

V usage is TRBV4-2 and J usage is TRBJ2-7, with 11 bases aligning to TRBD2. Unmatched junction bases numbered 8, after V lost 4 bases and J lost 3 bases. CDR3 size: 16 residues. Germline V lookup: CDR1 LGHNA, CDR2 YNFKEQ. The CDR3 sequence: CASSRRTSGLFYEQYF. CDR3 nucleotides: TGTGCCAGCAGCCGGAGGACTAGCGGGTTATTCTACGAGCAGTACTTC.

The chain has TRBV6-5 and TRBJ1-2, with D maybe TRBD1 (6 bases). Between the trimmed V and J ends, which lost 7 bases and 1 base, there was a span of 13 bases. This CDR3 is 14 amino acids long. Germline values: CDR1 MNHEY, CDR2 SVGAGI. The CDR3 reads CASTAPGVNYGYTF. The CDR3 region has the DNA TGTGCCAGCACCGCACCAGGGGTTAACTATGGCTACACCTTC.

The chain couples TRBV18 to TRBJ1-3, with 9 bases matching TRBD1. The CDR3 contains 18 residues. The germline CDR1 and CDR2 sequences are KGHSH and LQKENI. The J segment lost 4 bases and the V segment lost 4 bases, leaving 14 bases of the junction unmatched. The CDR3 spells CASSLRDRELLWGNTIYF. DNA of the CDR3: TGTGCCAGCTCACTAAGGGACAGGGAACTTCTGTGGGGAAACACCATATATTTT.

The V and J genes are TRBV5-1 and TRBJ1-2; D possibly corresponds to TRBD1 (6 bases). Germline V gene data show CDR1 as SGHRS and CDR2 as YFSETQ. Trimming removed 5 bases at V and 6 bases at J, with 17 bases between. This CDR3 region has 14 residues. CDR3 coding DNA: TGCGCCAGCAGGAGAGGGGGGGAAGCAAATGGCTACACCTTC. It yields the protein CASRRGGEANGYTF.

This clone has a handful of counts. The chain joins TRBV7-9 to TRBJ2-2; 14 nucleotides align to TRBD2. This CDR3 has 19 residues. The V and J ends lost 8 bases and 0 bases, in that order; junction bases with no gene match: 11. Germline assignment: CDR1 SEHNR and CDR2 FQNEAQ (reference sequence). Here the CDR3 reads CASSPGGLAGAPNTGELFF. Here the CDR3 DNA reads TGTGCCAGCTCCCCAGGGGGACTAGCGGGGGCCCCGAACACCGGGGAGCTGTTTTTT.

This rearrangement joins TRBV19 to TRBJ1-1; D might be TRBD1 (5 bases). Trimming took off 4 bases at V and 5 bases at J, with 14 bases between the two ends. Per germline, CDR1 LNHDA and CDR2 SQIVND (reference sequence). The CDR3 length is 14 residues. The CDR3 here is CASSKGREGTEAFF. The CDR3 DNA reads TGTGCCAGTAGTAAGGGACGGGAGGGGACTGAAGCTTTCTTT. Full variable domain (missing parts from reference TRBV19 and TRBJ1-1): DGGITQSPKYLFRKEGQNVTLSCEQNLNHDAMYWYRQDPGQGLRLIYYSQIVNDFQKGDIAEGYSVSREKKESFPLTVTSAQKNPTAFYLCASSKGREGTEAFFGQGTRLTVV.